This T cell receptor beta chain was sequenced for a study of STAT5B mutations in CD4+ large granular lymphocyte leukemia. Study-wide results and limits: Over 20% of private leukemic clonotypes occurred rarely in other patients' non-leukemic repertoires. Higher CD4+ than CD8+ T-LGLL clonality might reflect small sample size. CD4-sorted patient repertoires seemed more clonal than healthy CD4+ repertoires.

Only one count was recorded for this clone. Its matching antigen is unknown. Trimming took 0 bases from V and 5 from J, leaving 17 bases between them. CDR3 length: 16 amino acids. Germline CDR1 reads SGDLS; CDR2 reads YYNGEE. Clones were sequenced by immunoSEQ multiplex PCR, and TCRdb holds only the in-frame ones, with some missing. Of about 34,000 clones listed, around three quarters are singletons. Controls came from buffy coats of healthy blood donors. This receptor was taken from a human donor in good health. This chain joins TRBV9 and TRBJ1-1; unclear D gene. Material: CD4+ T cells from blood buffy coats. The CDR3 here is CASSVAAANIGTEAFF. The DNA for the CDR3 is TGTGCCAGCAGCGTAGCCGCGGCAAACATTGGGACTGAAGCTTTCTTT.